These 12 T cell receptor beta chains share one sample of origin, sequenced in a study of blood T cell repertoires in COVID-19. Only in-frame clones appear in the TCRdb table, and some are missing; sequencing was by immunoSEQ multiplex PCR. The sample records about 180,000 clones, 65% to 85% being singletons. The specimen was peripheral blood. Receptor source: a woman between 55 and 75 years old with acute or convalescent COVID-19.

CDR3 amino acids: CASSIMGLNEETQYF. CDR3 coding DNA: TGTGCCAGTAGTATTATGGGACTCAATGAAGAGACCCAGTACTTC. The genes are TRBV19 and TRBJ2-5, with a possible D match to TRBD2 (6 bases). The CDR3 length is 15 residues. The germline V and J ends were trimmed by 3 bases and 3 bases, with 14 bases remaining between them. Germline V lookup: CDR1 LNHDA, CDR2 SQIVND (reference sequence). The variable domain in full, completed from reference TRBV19 and TRBJ2-5, reads DGGITQSPKYLFRKEGQNVTLSCEQNLNHDAMYWYRQDPGQGLRLIYYSQIVNDFQKGDIAEGYSVSREKKESFPLTVTSAQKNPTAFYLCASSIMGLNEETQYFGPGTRLLVL.

The chain uses TRBV5-8 and TRBJ2-7; TRBD2 is a possible D gene (6 bases). Germline lookup yields CDR1 SGHTS and CDR2 YDEGEE. Trimming cost V 2 bases and J 2 bases, with 20 bases left between them. The CDR3 sequence is 17 residues long. The CDR3 bases are TGTGCCAGCAGCTTAAGGGGACCCTCCGGGGGTCCCTACGAGCAGTACTTC. Translation gives CASSLRGPSGGPYEQYF.

The gene calls are TRBV6-2 or TRBV6-3 and TRBJ1-5; 7 bases fit TRBD1. CDR1 is MNHEY and CDR2 is SVGEGT in the germline V gene. The CDR3 totals 16 residues. J lost 0 bases, V lost 5 bases, and 7 bases had no gene match. The CDR3 region is CASSRTGTASNQPQHF. As DNA, the CDR3 is TGTGCCAGCAGTCGAACCGGGACAGCTAGCAATCAGCCCCAGCATTTT.

In this sample, this clone turned up once. The chain links TRBV5-1 to TRBJ2-1, with 12 bases aligning to TRBD2. The CDR3 has 16 amino acids. From germline, CDR1 is SGHRS and CDR2 YFSETQ. V was clipped by 4 bases and J by 7 bases; unmatched bases: 9. CDR3 amino acids: CASSPGTSGLPNEQFF. The CDR3 DNA reads as TGCGCCAGCAGCCCCGGGACTAGCGGGCTCCCGAATGAGCAGTTCTTC.

The chain uses TRBV18 and TRBJ1-2; perhaps TRBD1 as D (6 bases). Germline V gene sequence: CDR1 KGHSH, CDR2 LQKENI. V was clipped by 3 bases and J by 4 bases, with 24 bases between them. The CDR3 length is 18 residues. CDR3 bases: TGTGCCAGCTCACCCGATTGGGGGCTCAGCTCTTTTATCTATGGCTACACCTTC. Translation: CASSPDWGLSSFIYGYTF.

The chain links TRBV5-4 to TRBJ1-2; D is unclear. V shed 4 bases and J shed 0 bases, with 13 bases lying between them. CDR3 length equals 15 residues. Germline CDR1 is SGHNT and CDR2 is YYREEE (reference sequence). CDR3 sequence reads: CASSPKAGANYGYTF. As DNA, the CDR3 is TGTGCCAGCAGCCCTAAAGCGGGAGCTAACTATGGCTACACCTTC.

V gene TRBV7-2 combines with J gene TRBJ2-2, with TRBD2 matching over 11 bases. CDR3 length: 16 residues. In germline, CDR1 is SGHTA, CDR2 FQGNSA. V was pared by 7 bases and J by 4 bases, with 8 bases of the junction left unmatched. CDR3 in amino acids: CASIYTSGGVTGELFF. CDR3 sequence (DNA): TGTGCCAGCATCTATACTAGCGGGGGAGTCACCGGGGAGCTGTTTTTT.

The genes are TRBV29-1 and TRBJ1-1, with 8 positions matching TRBD1. Germline CDR1 SQVTM, CDR2 ANQGSEA. V lost 7 bases and J lost 3; bases outside the gene matches: 13. The CDR3 has 15 residues. Here the CDR3 reads CSGTIAGGADTEAFF. The CDR3 bases are TGCAGCGGAACTATCGCAGGGGGCGCCGACACTGAAGCTTTCTTT.

This clone turned up a few times. The V and J genes are TRBV10-1 and TRBJ2-1; D uncertain. V was trimmed by 0 bases and J by 4 bases, leaving 10 bases between them. CDR1 is WNHNN and CDR2 is SYGVQD in the germline V gene (reference sequence). The CDR3 spans 15 residues. The CDR3 is CASSESKRSYNEQFF. In DNA, the CDR3 is TGCGCCAGCAGTGAGTCGAAACGGTCTTACAATGAGCAGTTCTTC.

The rearrangement joins TRBV6-4 to TRBJ2-3; 11 bases are shared with TRBD2. The CDR3 sequence is 12 residues long. The germline V gene has CDR1 MRHNA and CDR2 SNTAGT. Trimming cost V 6 bases and J 10 bases; bases outside gene matches: 3. The CDR3 region has the DNA TGTGCCAGCAGCCTTAGCGGGGGGGCGCAGTATTTT. Translation gives CASSLSGGAQYF.

The V and J genes are TRBV9 and TRBJ2-6; 7 bases match TRBD1. The length of the CDR3 is 17 residues. Germline assignment: CDR1 SGDLS and CDR2 YYNGEE. The V segment lost 3 bases and the J segment 4 bases; nucleotides outside the gene matches: 10. CDR3 sequence: CASSEGDSGSGANVLTF. CDR3 sequence (DNA): TGTGCCAGCAGCGAGGGGGACAGTGGATCCGGGGCCAACGTCCTGACTTTC.

The V and J genes are TRBV18 and TRBJ1-3; D perhaps matches TRBD1 (5 bases). This CDR3 contains 15 residues. Looked up from germline, CDR1 is KGHSH and CDR2 is LQKENI. Trimming cost V 2 bases and J 0 bases, with 8 bases left between them. This CDR3 is CASSPDSLSGNTIYF. CDR3 coding DNA: TGTGCCAGCTCACCAGACAGCCTCTCTGGAAACACCATATATTTT.